Sequencing of this T cell receptor (beta chain) was carried out in a study of blood T cell repertoires in COVID-19. On the study more broadly: Researchers got acute and convalescent COVID-19 samples from the United States, Italy and Spain. T cells, B-cell-depleted T cells, or PBMCs provided the cDNA or gDNA that served as material.

This clone has only a few counts. Original processing notes: Reference gene primers were amplified, and this amplification served to estimate nucleated cell counts. Repertoires were generated with immunoSEQ multiplex PCR, while TCRdb's copy carries only in-frame clones and drops some. The V and J calls and the clone size are those of that table, but D and trimming were determined from the DNA. This sample has approximately 27,000 clones, with about 80% found just once. The CDR3 runs 12 residues. Trimming stripped 0 bases from V and 3 bases from J, with 5 bases between. Germline V lookup: CDR1 GTSNPN, CDR2 SVGIG (reference sequence).

The receptor was derived from a human donor in a cohort sampled during active COVID-19. Sequenced material: peripheral blood. The chain has TRBV30 and TRBJ2-5; the D gene is possibly TRBD2 (5 bases). The CDR3 region is CAWSVAEETQYF. CDR3 nucleotide sequence: TGTGCCTGGAGTGTAGCGGAAGAGACCCAGTACTTC.